This TCR beta chain is drawn from a study of OX40 agonist ivuxolimab in advanced cancers. Study as a whole: Dose-escalation subjects each had hepatocellular carcinoma, melanoma, renal cell or head and neck cancer.

The CDR3 contains 13 residues. Trimming left V 2 bases short and J 4 bases short, with 9 bases between. CDR1 is LGHNA, CDR2 YNFKEQ, per germline. This clone appeared once. Profiling relied on immunoSEQ multiplex PCR, and the TCRdb table lists in-frame clones only, not all of them. The sample contains tens of thousands of clones, about 88% of which appear only once. The chain combines TRBV4-2 with TRBJ2-7, with D perhaps TRBD1 (6 bases). This TCR came from an adult with an advanced solid tumor such as melanoma, head and neck, liver or kidney cancer. The sequencing used CD4+ or CD8+ T cells sorted from blood, collected in a trial of the OX40 agonist ivuxolimab. In DNA form, the CDR3 reads TGTGCCAGCAGCCAAAAGGGGGATTACGAGCAGTACTTC. Its protein product is CASSQKGDYEQYF.